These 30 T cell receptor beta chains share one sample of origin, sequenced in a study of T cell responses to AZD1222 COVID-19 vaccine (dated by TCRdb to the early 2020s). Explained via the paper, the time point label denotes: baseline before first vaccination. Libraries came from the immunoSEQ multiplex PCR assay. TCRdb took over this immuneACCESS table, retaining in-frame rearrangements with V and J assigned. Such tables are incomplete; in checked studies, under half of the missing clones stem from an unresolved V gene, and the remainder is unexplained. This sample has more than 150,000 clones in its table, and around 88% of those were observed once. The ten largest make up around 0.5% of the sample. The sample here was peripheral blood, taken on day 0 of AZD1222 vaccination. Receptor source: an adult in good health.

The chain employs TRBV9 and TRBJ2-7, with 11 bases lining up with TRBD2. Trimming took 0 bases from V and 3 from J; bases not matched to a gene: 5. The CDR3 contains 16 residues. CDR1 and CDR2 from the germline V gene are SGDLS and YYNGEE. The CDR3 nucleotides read TGTGCCAGCAGCGTAGGACTAGCGGGGCCCGACTACGAGCAGTACTTC. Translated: CASSVGLAGPDYEQYF.

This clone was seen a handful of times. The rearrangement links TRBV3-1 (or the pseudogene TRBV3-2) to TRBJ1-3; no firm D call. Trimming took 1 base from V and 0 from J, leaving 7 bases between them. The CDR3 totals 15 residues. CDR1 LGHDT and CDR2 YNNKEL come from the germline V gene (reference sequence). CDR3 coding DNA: TGTGCCAGCAGCCAAGTTAGGAACTCTGGAAACACCATATATTTT. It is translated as CASSQVRNSGNTIYF.

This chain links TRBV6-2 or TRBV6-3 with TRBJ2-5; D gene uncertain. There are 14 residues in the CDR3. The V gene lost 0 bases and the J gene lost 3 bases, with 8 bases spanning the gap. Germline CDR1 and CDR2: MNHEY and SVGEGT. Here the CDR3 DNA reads TGTGCCAGCAGTTACTCGTGGCTGAAAGAGACCCAGTACTTC. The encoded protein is CASSYSWLKETQYF.

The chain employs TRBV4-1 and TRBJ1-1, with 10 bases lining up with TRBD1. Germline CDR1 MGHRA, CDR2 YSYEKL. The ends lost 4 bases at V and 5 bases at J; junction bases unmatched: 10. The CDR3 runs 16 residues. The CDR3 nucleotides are TGCGCCAGCAGCCCCCCGACAGGGGGCTTAGGTACTGAAGCTTTCTTT. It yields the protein CASSPPTGGLGTEAFF.

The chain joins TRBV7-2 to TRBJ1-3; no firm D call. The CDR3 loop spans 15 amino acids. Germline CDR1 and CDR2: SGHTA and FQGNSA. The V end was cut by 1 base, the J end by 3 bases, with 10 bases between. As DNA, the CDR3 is TGTGCCAGCAGCTTAGGAGTAGGGATTGGAAACACCATATATTTT. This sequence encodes CASSLGVGIGNTIYF.

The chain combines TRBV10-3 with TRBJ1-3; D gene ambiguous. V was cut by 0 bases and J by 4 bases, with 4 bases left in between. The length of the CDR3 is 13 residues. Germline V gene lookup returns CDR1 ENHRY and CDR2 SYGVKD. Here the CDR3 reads CAISESAGNTIYF. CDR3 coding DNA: TGTGCCATCAGTGAGTCGGCAGGAAACACCATATATTTT.

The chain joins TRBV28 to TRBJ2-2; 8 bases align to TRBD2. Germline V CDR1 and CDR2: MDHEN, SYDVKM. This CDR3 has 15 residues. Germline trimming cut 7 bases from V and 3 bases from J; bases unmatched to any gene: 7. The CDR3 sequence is CASTPGGTHTGELFF. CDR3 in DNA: TGTGCCAGCACCCCGGGGGGGACCCACACCGGGGAGCTGTTTTTT.

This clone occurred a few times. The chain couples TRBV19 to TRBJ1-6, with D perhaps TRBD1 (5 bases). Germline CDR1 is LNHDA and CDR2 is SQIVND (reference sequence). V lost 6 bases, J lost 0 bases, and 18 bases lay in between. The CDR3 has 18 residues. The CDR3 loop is CASRADSRTSSYNSPLHF. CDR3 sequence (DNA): TGTGCCAGTAGAGCAGACAGTCGAACGAGCTCCTATAATTCACCCCTCCACTTT.

CDR3 DNA sequence: TGTGCCAGCAGCCTGGGACAGGGGACTAATGAAAAACTGTTTTTT. Its protein product is CASSLGQGTNEKLFF. The chain recombines TRBV7-6 with TRBJ1-4, with 10 bases matching TRBD1. J lost 2 bases, V lost 5 bases, and 2 bases had no gene match. Germline V lookup: CDR1 SGHVS, CDR2 FNYEAQ. The CDR3 sequence is 15 residues long.

CDR3 loop: CSVISTGGFNEKLFF. In DNA form, the CDR3 reads TGCAGCGTTATAAGTACAGGGGGCTTTAATGAAAAACTGTTTTTT. The rearrangement joins TRBV29-1 to TRBJ1-4; 9 bases align to TRBD1. Germline V gene data show CDR1 as SQVTM and CDR2 as ANQGSEA. Germline trimming cut 5 bases from V and 4 bases from J; bases unmatched to any gene: 8. The CDR3 is 15 residues long.

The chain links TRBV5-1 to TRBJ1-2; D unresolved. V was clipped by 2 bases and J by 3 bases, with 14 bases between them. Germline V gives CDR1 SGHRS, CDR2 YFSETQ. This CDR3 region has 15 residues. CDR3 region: CASSFRTDSYYGYTF. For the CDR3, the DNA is TGCGCCAGCAGCTTCCGGACGGATTCCTACTATGGCTACACCTTC. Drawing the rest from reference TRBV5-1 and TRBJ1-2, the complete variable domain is KAGVTQTPRYLIKTRGQQVTLSCSPISGHRSVSWYQQTPGQGLQFLFEYFSETQRNKGNFPGRFSGRQFSNSRSEMNVSTLELGDSALYLCASSFRTDSYYGYTFGSGTRLTVV.

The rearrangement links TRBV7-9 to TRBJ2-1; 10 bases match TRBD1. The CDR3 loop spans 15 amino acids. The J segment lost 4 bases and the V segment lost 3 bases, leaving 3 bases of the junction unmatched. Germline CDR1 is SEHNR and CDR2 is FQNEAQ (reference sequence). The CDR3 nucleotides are TGTGCCAGCAGCTTGGGGACAGGGGTATACAATGAGCAGTTCTTC. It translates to CASSLGTGVYNEQFF.

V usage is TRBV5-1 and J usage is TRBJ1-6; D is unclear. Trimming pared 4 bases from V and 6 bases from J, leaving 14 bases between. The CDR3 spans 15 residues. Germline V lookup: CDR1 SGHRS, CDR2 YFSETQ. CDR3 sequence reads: CASSPTATLNSPLHF. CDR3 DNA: TGCGCCAGCAGCCCCACAGCTACCCTTAATTCACCCCTCCACTTT.

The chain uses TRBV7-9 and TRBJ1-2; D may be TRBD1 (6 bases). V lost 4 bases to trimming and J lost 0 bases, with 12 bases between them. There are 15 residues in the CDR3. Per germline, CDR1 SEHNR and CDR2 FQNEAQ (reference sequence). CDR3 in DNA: TGTGCCAGCAGCTCTGGAGGGGGGTCTAACTATGGCTACACCTTC. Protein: CASSSGGGSNYGYTF.

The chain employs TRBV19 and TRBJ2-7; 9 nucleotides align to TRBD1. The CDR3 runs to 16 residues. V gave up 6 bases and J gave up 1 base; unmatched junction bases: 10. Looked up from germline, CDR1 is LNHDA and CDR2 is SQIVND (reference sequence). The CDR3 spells CASRPSGTGTSYEQYF. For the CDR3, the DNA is TGTGCCAGTAGACCATCCGGGACAGGGACTTCCTACGAGCAGTACTTC.

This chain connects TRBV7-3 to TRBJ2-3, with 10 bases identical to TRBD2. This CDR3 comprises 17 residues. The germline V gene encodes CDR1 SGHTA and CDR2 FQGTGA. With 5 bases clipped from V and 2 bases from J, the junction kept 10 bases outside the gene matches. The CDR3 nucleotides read TGTGCCAGCAGCCCCCGGGGCCTAGCGGGGGTCACAGATACGCAGTATTTT. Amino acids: CASSPRGLAGVTDTQYF.

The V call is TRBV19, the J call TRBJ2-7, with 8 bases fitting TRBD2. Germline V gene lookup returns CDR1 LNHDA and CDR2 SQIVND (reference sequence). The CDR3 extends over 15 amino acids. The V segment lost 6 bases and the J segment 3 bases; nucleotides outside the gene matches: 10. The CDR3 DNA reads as TGTGCCAGTAGCGAAACGACTAGCGTAATCTACGAGCAGTACTTC. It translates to CASSETTSVIYEQYF.

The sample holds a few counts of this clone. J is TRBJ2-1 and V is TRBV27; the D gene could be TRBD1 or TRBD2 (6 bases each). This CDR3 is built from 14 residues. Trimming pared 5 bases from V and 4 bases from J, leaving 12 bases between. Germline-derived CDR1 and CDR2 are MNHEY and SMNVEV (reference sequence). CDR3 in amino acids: CASSRGTFYNEQFF. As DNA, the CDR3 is TGTGCCAGCAGTAGGGGGACTTTTTACAATGAGCAGTTCTTC.

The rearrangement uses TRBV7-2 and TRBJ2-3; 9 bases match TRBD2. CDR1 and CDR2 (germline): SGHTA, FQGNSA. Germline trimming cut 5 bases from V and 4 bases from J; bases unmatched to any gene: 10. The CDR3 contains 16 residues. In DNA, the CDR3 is TGTGCCAGCAGCCCCCCGCGGGGGGGCCGGCCAGATACGCAGTATTTT. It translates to CASSPPRGGRPDTQYF.

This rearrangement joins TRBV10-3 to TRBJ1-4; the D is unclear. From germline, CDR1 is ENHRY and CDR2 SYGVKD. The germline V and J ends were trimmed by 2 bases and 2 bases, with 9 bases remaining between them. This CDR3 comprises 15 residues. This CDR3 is CAISERDRTNEKLFF. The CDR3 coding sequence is TGTGCCATCAGTGAGAGGGATAGGACTAATGAAAAACTGTTTTTT.

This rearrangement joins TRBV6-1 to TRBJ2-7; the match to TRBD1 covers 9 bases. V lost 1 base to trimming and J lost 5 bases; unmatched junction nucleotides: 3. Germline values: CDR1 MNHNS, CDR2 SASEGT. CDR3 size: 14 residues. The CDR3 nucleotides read TGTGCCAGCAGTGAAGGGGGACAGGGCCACGAGCAGTACTTC. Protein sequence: CASSEGGQGHEQYF.

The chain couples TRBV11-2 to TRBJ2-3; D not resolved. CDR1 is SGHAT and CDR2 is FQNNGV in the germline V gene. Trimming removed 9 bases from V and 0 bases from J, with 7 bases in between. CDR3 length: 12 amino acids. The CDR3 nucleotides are TGTGCCAGTTTAGCTAGCACAGATACGCAGTATTTT. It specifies CASLASTDTQYF.

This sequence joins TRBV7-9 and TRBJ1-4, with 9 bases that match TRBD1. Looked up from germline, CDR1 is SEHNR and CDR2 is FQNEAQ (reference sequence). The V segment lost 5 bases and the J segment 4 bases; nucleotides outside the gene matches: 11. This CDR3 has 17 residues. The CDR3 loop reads CASSLTMTGGYNEKLFF. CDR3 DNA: TGTGCCAGCAGCCTTACGATGACAGGGGGGTATAATGAAAAACTGTTTTTT.

As DNA, the CDR3 is TGTGCCAGTAGTATGAGGCAGGGGGCCTATGGCTACACCTTC. Amino acid sequence: CASSMRQGAYGYTF. The V and J genes are TRBV19 and TRBJ1-2; TRBD1 matches 8 bases. J was trimmed by 4 bases and V by 3 bases; bases with no gene match: 4. CDR3 length: 14 amino acids. The germline V gene has CDR1 LNHDA and CDR2 SQIVND (reference sequence).

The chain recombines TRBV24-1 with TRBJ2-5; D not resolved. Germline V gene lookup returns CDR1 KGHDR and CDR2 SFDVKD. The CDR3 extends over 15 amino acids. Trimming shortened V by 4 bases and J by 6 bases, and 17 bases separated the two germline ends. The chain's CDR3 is CATSEGNSGEKTQYF. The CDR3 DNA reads TGTGCCACCAGTGAGGGGAACAGTGGGGAAAAGACCCAGTACTTC.

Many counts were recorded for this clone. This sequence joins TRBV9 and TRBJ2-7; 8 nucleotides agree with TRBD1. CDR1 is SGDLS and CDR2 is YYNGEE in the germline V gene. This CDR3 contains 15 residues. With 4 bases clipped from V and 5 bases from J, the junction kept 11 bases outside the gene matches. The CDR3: CASSPQGAGSNEQYF. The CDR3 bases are TGTGCCAGCAGCCCGCAGGGGGCTGGTAGCAACGAGCAGTACTTC.

For the CDR3, the DNA is TGTGCCAGCAGCCCGGGACAGGGGTTCACCGGGGAGCTGTTTTTT. Its protein product is CASSPGQGFTGELFF. This chain joins TRBV7-3 and TRBJ2-2; 10 bases align to TRBD1. The germline CDR1 and CDR2 sequences are SGHTA and FQGTGA. Germline trimming cut 5 bases from V and 4 bases from J; bases unmatched to any gene: 4. There are 15 residues in the CDR3.

As DNA, the CDR3 is TGTGCCAGCAGCGCTAGCGGGGCCACAGATACGCAGTATTTT. As protein: CASSASGATDTQYF. V and J are TRBV9 and TRBJ2-3; TRBD2 matches 9 bases. There are 14 residues in the CDR3. The germline gives CDR1 SGDLS, CDR2 YYNGEE. V was clipped by 3 bases and J by 2 bases; unmatched bases: 1.

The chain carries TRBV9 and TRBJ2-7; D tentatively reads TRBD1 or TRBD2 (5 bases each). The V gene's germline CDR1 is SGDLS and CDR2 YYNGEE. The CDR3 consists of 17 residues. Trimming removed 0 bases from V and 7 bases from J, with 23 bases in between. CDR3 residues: CASSVAASTGGRGEQYF. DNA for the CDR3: TGTGCCAGCAGCGTAGCGGCCTCAACAGGAGGTAGAGGGGAGCAGTACTTC. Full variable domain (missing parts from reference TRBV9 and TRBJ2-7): DSGVTQTPKHLITATGQRVTLRCSPRSGDLSVYWYQQSLDQGLQFLIQYYNGEERAKGNILERFSAQQFPDLHSELNLSSLELGDSALYFCASSVAASTGGRGEQYFGPGTRLTVT.

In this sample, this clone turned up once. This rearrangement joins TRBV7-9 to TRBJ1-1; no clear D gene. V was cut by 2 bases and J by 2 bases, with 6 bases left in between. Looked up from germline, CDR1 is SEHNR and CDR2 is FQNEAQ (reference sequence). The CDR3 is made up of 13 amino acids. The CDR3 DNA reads TGTGCCAGCAGCTTATCGGGTAACACTGAAGCTTTCTTT. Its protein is CASSLSGNTEAFF.